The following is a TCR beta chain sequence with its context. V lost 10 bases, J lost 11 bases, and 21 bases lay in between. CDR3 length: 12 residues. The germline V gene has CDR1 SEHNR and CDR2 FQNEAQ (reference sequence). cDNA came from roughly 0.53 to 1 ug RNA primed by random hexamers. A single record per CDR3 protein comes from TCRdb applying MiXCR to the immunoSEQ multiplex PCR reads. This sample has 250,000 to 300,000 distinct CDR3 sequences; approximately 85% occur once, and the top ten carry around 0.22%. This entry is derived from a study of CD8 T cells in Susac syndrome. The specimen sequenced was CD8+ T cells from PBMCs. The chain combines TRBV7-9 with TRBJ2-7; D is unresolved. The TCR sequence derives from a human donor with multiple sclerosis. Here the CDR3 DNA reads TGTGCCACTCGCGCCACGGCAATGGAAAAGTACTTC. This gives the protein CATRATAMEKYF. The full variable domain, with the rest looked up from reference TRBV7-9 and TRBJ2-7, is DTGVSQNPRHKITKRGQNVTFRCDPISEHNRLYWYRQTLGQGPEFLTYFQNEAQLEKSRLLSDRFSAERPKGSFSTLEIQRTEQGDSAMYLCATRATAMEKYFGPGTRLTVT.